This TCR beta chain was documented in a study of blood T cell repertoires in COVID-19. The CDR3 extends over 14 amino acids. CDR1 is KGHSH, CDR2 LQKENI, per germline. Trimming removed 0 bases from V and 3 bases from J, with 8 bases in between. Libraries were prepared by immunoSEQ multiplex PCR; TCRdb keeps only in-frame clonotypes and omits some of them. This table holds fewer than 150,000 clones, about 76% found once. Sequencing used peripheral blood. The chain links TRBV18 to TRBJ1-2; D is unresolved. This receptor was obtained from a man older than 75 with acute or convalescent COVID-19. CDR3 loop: CASSPPSVYYGYTF. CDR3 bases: TGTGCCAGCTCACCACCGTCGGTATACTATGGCTACACCTTC.